A selection of T cell receptor beta chains follows, all from one sample in a study of shared clonotypes between healthy human individuals. The method was immunoSEQ multiplex PCR; TCRdb's version includes in-frame clones alone and lacks a portion of them. Of 2 million to 2.5 million clones detected, about 95% appear once; the ten largest clones hold roughly 1.1%. Sequenced sample: naive CD8+ T cells sorted from blood. Receptor source: a man younger than 35 in good health. The CDR3 runs from the conserved cysteine through the conserved F or W. D genes are given only for firm matches. Clone size, where shown, is once, few, many, or a class for clones that have expanded.

D: TRBD1; J: TRBJ1-2; V: TRBV5-4; size: .; length: 18; CDR3: CASSFQPGLRGQDYGYTF; DNA: TGTGCCAGCAGCTTTCAACCTGGGCTCAGGGGGCAGGACTATGGCTACACCTTC
D: TRBD1; J: TRBJ1-4; V: TRBV9; size: .; length: 15; CDR3: CASSEEGATNEKLFF; DNA: TGTGCCAGCAGCGAGGAGGGGGCTACTAATGAAAAACTGTTTTTT
D: TRBD2; J: TRBJ2-7; V: TRBV5-6; size: .; length: 15; CDR3: CASSLGLADLWGQYF; DNA: TGTGCCAGCAGCTTGGGACTAGCGGACCTTTGGGGGCAGTACTTC
D: .; J: TRBJ1-5; V: TRBV7-9; size: .; length: 16; CDR3: CASSLGEQLSNQPQHF; DNA: TGTGCCAGCAGCTTAGGGGAGCAGCTTAGCAATCAGCCCCAGCATTTT
D: .; J: TRBJ1-2; V: TRBV7-9; size: .; length: 17; CDR3: CASSALEGVGPNYGYTF; DNA: TGTGCCAGCAGCGCACTGGAGGGGGTTGGTCCTAACTATGGCTACACCTTC
D: TRBD2; J: TRBJ2-3; V: TRBV11-2; size: .; length: 16; CDR3: CASSPASGGAGDTQYF; DNA: TGTGCCAGCAGCCCCGCTAGCGGGGGGGCCGGTGATACGCAGTATTTT
D: .; J: TRBJ2-7; V: TRBV9; size: .; length: 15; CDR3: CASSPTGLLSYEQYF; DNA: TGTGCCAGCAGCCCCACGGGACTGCTCTCCTACGAGCAGTACTTC
D: .; J: TRBJ2-7; V: TRBV2; size: .; length: 14; CDR3: CASALGGGSYEQYF; DNA: TGTGCCAGCGCCCTGGGGGGCGGCTCCTACGAGCAGTACTTC
D: .; J: TRBJ1-5; V: TRBV6-6; size: .; length: 14; CDR3: CASSYGEGVQPQHF; DNA: TGTGCCAGCAGTTACGGGGAGGGGGTTCAGCCCCAGCATTTT
D: TRBD2; J: TRBJ2-3; V: TRBV5-1; size: .; length: 16; CDR3: CASSSVAGLNADTQYF; DNA: TGCGCCAGCAGCTCCGTAGCGGGCTTAAACGCAGATACGCAGTATTTT
D: .; J: TRBJ2-7; V: TRBV11-2; size: .; length: 13; CDR3: CASSLSPSTEQYF; DNA: TGTGCCAGCAGCTTATCCCCTAGCACCGAGCAGTACTTC
D: .; J: TRBJ1-6; V: TRBV5-4; size: .; length: 14; CDR3: CASSAQSYNSPLHF; DNA: TGTGCCAGCAGCGCACAAAGCTATAATTCACCCCTCCACTTT
D: .; J: TRBJ2-7; V: TRBV6-5; size: .; length: 15; CDR3: CASSTQGLDTSEQYF; DNA: TGTGCCAGCAGCACACAAGGATTGGATACTAGCGAGCAGTACTTC
D: TRBD2; J: TRBJ2-1; V: TRBV7-9; size: .; length: 14; CDR3: CASSLTSGDNEQFF; DNA: TGTGCCAGCAGCTTGACTAGCGGGGACAATGAGCAGTTCTTC
D: .; J: TRBJ2-7; V: TRBV9; size: .; length: 12; CDR3: CASSGQGWEQYF; DNA: TGTGCCAGCAGCGGTCAGGGGTGGGAGCAGTACTTC
D: .; J: TRBJ1-1; V: TRBV27; size: .; length: 14; CDR3: CASSVPGHVFEAFF; DNA: TGTGCCAGCAGCGTTCCGGGACACGTTTTCGAGGCTTTCTTT
D: .; J: TRBJ2-7; V: TRBV28; size: .; length: 11; CDR3: CASSFRYEQYF; DNA: TGTGCCAGCAGTTTCCGCTACGAGCAGTACTTC
D: .; J: TRBJ2-3; V: TRBV21-1; size: .; length: 16; CDR3: CASSINGTVHTDTQYF; DNA: TGTGCCAGCAGCATCAACGGAACGGTACACACAGATACGCAGTATTTT
D: .; J: TRBJ2-1; V: TRBV5-6; size: .; length: 14; CDR3: CASSYGTPGNEQFF; DNA: TGTGCCAGCAGCTACGGGACCCCCGGGAATGAGCAGTTCTTC
D: .; J: TRBJ2-7; V: TRBV5-6; size: once; length: 14; CDR3: CASSSELISYEQYF; DNA: TGTGCCAGCAGCTCCGAACTGATCTCCTACGAGCAGTACTTC
D: .; J: TRBJ1-3; V: TRBV7-6; size: .; length: 13; CDR3: CASSLERADTIYF; DNA: TGTGCCAGCAGCTTAGAAAGGGCGGACACCATATATTTT
D: .; J: TRBJ1-2; V: TRBV6-5; size: .; length: 11; CDR3: CATGTLYGYTF; DNA: TGTGCCACCGGGACCCTCTATGGCTACACCTTC
D: .; J: TRBJ2-7; V: TRBV11-2; size: .; length: 14; CDR3: CASSLYVDSYEQYF; DNA: TGTGCCAGCAGCTTATATGTCGATTCCTACGAGCAGTACTTC
D: .; J: TRBJ2-2; V: TRBV27; size: .; length: 16; CDR3: CASSLSAGSHRGELFF; DNA: TGTGCCAGCAGCCTATCGGCCGGGTCTCACAGGGGGGAGCTGTTTTTT
D: TRBD2; J: TRBJ2-3; V: TRBV14; size: .; length: 17; CDR3: CASSQGPRTSRTDTQYF; DNA: TGTGCCAGCAGCCAAGGACCTCGGACTAGTAGGACAGATACGCAGTATTTT
D: TRBD1; J: TRBJ2-2; V: TRBV5-1; size: .; length: 15; CDR3: CASSWGQGPTGELFF; DNA: TGCGCCAGCAGCTGGGGACAGGGCCCCACCGGGGAGCTGTTTTTT
D: .; J: TRBJ2-7; V: TRBV7-2; size: .; length: 14; CDR3: CASSTTGQAYEQYF; DNA: TGTGCCAGCAGCACTACTGGACAAGCCTACGAGCAGTACTTC
D: .; J: TRBJ2-1; V: TRBV29-1; size: .; length: 12; CDR3: CSVEWPGNEQFF; DNA: TGCAGCGTTGAATGGCCGGGCAATGAGCAGTTCTTC
D: TRBD2; J: TRBJ2-2; V: TRBV5-6; size: once; length: 15; CDR3: CASSLSSGRTGELFF; DNA: TGTGCCAGCAGCTTGTCTAGCGGGCGAACCGGGGAGCTGTTTTTT
D: .; J: TRBJ2-6; V: TRBV7-9; size: .; length: 19; CDR3: CASSPLDGGLGSGANVLTF; DNA: TGTGCCAGCAGCCCGTTAGACGGGGGATTGGGCTCTGGGGCCAACGTCCTGACTTTC
D: .; J: TRBJ2-7; V: TRBV5-1; size: .; length: 14; CDR3: CASSLFGESYEQYF; DNA: TGCGCCAGCAGCTTGTTCGGCGAATCCTACGAGCAGTACTTC
D: TRBD1; J: TRBJ2-7; V: TRBV7-6; size: .; length: 14; CDR3: CASSPQGPSYEQYF; DNA: TGTGCCAGCAGCCCACAGGGGCCCTCCTACGAGCAGTACTTC